This T cell receptor beta chain was sequenced during a study of T cells in Graves' hyperthyroidism and ophthalmopathy. Study-wide results and caveats: Ophthalmopathy onset followed model prediction by a median about 6.5 months. Blood held most thyroid clonotypes expanded above 0.001 frequency.

The CDR3 regions of TCR beta were amplified from RNA transcripts. The study used the HTBI primer set for a first-round RT-PCR of the TCR CDR3. TCRdb reprocessed the multiplex PCR reads via MiXCR and lists one record per CDR3 protein. The sample has roughly 700,000 distinct CDR3 sequences; about 15% are singletons. Germline assignment: CDR1 SGHDT and CDR2 YYEEEE. V lost 4 bases and J lost 1; bases outside the gene matches: 6. The CDR3 is 17 amino acids. Only a few counts were recorded for this clonotype. Its antigen remains unidentified. This clonotype was obtained from a woman aged 18 to 35 with Graves' hyperthyroidism. V usage is TRBV5-6 and J usage is TRBJ2-2; 11 nucleotides align to TRBD2. The sample consisted of blood. The CDR3 loop is CASSLGLAEVNTGELFF. As DNA, the CDR3 is TGTGCCAGCAGCCTGGGACTAGCGGAGGTGAACACCGGGGAGCTGTTTTTT.